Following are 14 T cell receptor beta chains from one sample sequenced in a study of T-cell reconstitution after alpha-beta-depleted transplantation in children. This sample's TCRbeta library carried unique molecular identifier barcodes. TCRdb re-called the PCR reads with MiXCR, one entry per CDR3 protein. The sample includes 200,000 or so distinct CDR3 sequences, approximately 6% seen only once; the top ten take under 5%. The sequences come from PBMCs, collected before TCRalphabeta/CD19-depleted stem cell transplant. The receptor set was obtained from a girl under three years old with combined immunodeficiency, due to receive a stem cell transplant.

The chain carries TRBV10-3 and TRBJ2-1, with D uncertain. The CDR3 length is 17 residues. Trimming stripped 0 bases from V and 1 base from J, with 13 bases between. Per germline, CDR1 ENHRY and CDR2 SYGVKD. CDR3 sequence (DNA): TGTGCCATCAGTGAGTCGCCGACACCCTCATCCTACAATGAGCAGTTCTTC. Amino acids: CAISESPTPSSYNEQFF.

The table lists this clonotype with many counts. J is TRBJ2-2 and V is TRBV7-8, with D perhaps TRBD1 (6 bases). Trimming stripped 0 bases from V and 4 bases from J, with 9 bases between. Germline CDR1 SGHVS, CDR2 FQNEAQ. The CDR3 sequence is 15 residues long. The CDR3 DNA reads TGTGCCAGCAGCTTAGCAGGCAGGGGCACCGGGGAGCTGTTTTTT. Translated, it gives CASSLAGRGTGELFF.

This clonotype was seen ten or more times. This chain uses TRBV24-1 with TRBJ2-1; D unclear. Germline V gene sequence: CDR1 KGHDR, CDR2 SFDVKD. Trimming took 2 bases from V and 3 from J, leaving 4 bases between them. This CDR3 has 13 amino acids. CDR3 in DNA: TGTGCCACCAGTGATTCTCTCTACAATGAGCAGTTCTTC. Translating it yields CATSDSLYNEQFF.

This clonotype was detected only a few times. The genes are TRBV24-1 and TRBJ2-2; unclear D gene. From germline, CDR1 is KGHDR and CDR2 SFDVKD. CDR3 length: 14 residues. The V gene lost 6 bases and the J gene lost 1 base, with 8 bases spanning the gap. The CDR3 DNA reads TGTGCCACCAGTATTACGGGGAACACCGGGGAGCTGTTTTTT. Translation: CATSITGNTGELFF.

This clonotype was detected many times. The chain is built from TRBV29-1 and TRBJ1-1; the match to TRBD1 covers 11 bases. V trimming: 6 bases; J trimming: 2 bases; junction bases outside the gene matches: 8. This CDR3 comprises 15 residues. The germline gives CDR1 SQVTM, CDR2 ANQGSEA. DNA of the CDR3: TGCAGCGTCGGGACAGGGGGACTTTTAAACACTGAAGCTTTCTTT. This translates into CSVGTGGLLNTEAFF.

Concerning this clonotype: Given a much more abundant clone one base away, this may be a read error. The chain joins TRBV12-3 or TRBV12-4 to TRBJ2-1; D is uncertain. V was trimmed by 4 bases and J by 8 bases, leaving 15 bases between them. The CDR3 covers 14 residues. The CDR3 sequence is CASSYIASDHEQFF. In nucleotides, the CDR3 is TGTGCCAGCAGTTACATCGCCTCGGACCATGAGCAGTTCTTC.

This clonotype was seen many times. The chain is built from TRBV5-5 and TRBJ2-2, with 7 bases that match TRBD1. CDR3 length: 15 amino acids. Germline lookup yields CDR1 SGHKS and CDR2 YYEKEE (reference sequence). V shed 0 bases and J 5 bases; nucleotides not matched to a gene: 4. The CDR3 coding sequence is TGTGCCAGCAGCTTGGAGGGGGCAAAAACCGGGGAGCTGTTTTTT. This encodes CASSLEGAKTGELFF. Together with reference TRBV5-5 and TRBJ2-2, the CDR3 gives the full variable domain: DAGVTQSPTHLIKTRGQQVTLRCSPISGHKSVSWYQQVLGQGPQFIFQYYEKEERGRGNFPDRFSARQFPNYSSELNVNALLLGDSALYLCASSLEGAKTGELFFGEGSRLTVL.

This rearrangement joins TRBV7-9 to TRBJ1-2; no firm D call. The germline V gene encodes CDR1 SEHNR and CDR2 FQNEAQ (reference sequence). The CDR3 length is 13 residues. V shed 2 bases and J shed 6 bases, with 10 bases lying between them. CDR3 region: CASSLQVRNGYTF. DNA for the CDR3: TGTGCCAGCAGCTTACAGGTTCGGAATGGCTACACCTTC.

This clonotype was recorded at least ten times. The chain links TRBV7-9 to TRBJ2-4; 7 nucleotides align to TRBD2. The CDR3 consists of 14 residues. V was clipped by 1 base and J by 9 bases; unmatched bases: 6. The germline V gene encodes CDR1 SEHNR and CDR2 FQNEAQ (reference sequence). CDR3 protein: CASSLGPGLSIQYF. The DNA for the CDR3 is TGTGCCAGCAGCTTAGGACCGGGACTAAGCATTCAGTACTTC.

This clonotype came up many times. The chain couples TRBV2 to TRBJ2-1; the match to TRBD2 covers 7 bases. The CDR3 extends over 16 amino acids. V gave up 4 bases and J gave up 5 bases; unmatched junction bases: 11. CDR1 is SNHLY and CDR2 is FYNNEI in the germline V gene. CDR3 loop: CASSAPTSRPHNEQFF. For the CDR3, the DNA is TGTGCCAGCAGTGCCCCGACTAGCAGACCCCACAATGAGCAGTTCTTC.

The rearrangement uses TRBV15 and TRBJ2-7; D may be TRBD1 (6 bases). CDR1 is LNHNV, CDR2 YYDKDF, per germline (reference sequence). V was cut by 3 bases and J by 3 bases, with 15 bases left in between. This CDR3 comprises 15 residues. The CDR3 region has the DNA TGTGCCACCAGCAGTGCAGACAGGCCAATCTACGAGCAGTACTTC. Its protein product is CATSSADRPIYEQYF.

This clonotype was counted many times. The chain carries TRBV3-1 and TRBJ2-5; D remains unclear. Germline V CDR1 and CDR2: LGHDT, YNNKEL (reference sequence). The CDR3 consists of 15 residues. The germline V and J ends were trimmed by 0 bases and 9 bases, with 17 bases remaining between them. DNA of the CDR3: TGTGCCAGCAGCCAAGAGCCCCCTGTGGGATCGGCCCAGTACTTC. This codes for CASSQEPPVGSAQYF.

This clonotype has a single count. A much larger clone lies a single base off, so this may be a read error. The CDR3 DNA follows: TGCACAATGGGACAGGCGAACACCGGGGAGCTGTTTTTT. The encoded protein is CTMGQANTGELFF. The V call is TRBV6-2 or TRBV6-3, the J call TRBJ2-2; 8 nucleotides line up with TRBD1. The CDR3 runs to 13 residues. Germline values: CDR1 MNHEY, CDR2 SVGEGT.

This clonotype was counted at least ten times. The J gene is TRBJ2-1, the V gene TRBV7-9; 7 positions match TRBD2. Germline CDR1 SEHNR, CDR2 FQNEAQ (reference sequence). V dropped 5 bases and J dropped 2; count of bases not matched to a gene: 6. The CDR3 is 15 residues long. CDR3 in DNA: TGTGCCAGCAGCCCCCCGGGGGGAGCCTACAATGAGCAGTTCTTC. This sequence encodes CASSPPGGAYNEQFF.